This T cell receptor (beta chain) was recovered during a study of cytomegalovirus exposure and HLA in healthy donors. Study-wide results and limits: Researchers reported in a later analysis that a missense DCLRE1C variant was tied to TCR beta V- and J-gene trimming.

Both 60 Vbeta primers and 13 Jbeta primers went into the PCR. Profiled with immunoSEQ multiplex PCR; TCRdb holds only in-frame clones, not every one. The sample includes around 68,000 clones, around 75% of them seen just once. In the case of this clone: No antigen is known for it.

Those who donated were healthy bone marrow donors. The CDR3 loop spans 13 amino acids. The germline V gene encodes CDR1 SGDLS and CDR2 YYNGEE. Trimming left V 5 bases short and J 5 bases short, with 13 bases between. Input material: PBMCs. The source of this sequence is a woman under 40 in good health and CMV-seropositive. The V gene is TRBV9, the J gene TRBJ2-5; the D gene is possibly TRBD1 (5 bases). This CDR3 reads CASSRSGWETQYF. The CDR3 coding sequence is TGTGCCAGCAGTAGATCAGGGTGGGAGACCCAGTACTTC.